This TCR beta chain is from a study of OX40 agonist ivuxolimab in advanced cancers. Overall study: An anti-OX40 (CD134) antibody with agonistic activity, ivuxolimab, was administered to patients. A mean age of about 56 years, range about 20 to 79, was recorded, and under 85% were male. The study, taken as a whole, reports: Clonal expansion by week 6 occurred in CD4+ and CD8+ blood T cells (at 0.1 to 3.0 mg/kg).

The CDR3 totals 15 residues. Germline V CDR1 and CDR2: PRHDT, FYEKMQ (reference sequence). V was trimmed by 0 bases and J by 0 bases, leaving 9 bases between them. The data were produced by immunoSEQ multiplex PCR, yet TCRdb's version contains in-frame clones alone and is incomplete. The sample comprises about 10,000 clones, over 65% of which are singletons, and approximately 28% rests with the top ten. Comments on this clone: Its antigen is still unknown.

This receptor was taken from an adult with an advanced solid tumor such as melanoma, head and neck, liver or kidney cancer. The sample was CD4+ or CD8+ T cells sorted from blood, taken in a trial of the OX40 agonist ivuxolimab. V usage is TRBV13 and J usage is TRBJ2-7, with unresolved D. Here the CDR3 DNA reads TGTGCCAGCAGCTTAGGGCAGGCTCACTCCTACGAGCAGTACTTC. Protein: CASSLGQAHSYEQYF.